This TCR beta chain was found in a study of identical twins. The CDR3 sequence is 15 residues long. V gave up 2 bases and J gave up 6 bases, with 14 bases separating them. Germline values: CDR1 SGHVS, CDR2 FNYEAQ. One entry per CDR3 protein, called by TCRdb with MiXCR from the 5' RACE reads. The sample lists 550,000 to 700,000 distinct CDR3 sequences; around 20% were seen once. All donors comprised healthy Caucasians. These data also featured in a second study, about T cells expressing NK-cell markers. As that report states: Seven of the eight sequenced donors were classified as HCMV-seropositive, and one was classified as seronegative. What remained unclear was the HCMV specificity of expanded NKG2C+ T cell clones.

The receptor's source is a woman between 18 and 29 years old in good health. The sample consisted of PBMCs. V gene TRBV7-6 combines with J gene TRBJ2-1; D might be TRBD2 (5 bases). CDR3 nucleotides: TGTGCCAGCAGCTTAACTAGTTTCCTACTCAATGAGCAGTTCTTC. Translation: CASSLTSFLLNEQFF.